This T cell receptor (beta chain) was retrieved from a study of shared clonotypes between healthy human individuals (dated by TCRdb to 2020 to 2021). For the study in its entirety: The cohort comprised a couple of women and a few men aged 18 to 49 years. Blood TCR repertoires of roughly 5 healthy adults were deeply sequenced to estimate repertoire size and the extent of clonotype sharing between individuals. Between about 0.8 and 8.9 billion PBMCs per donor were obtained by leukapheresis. To increase sequencing depth and limit assay-specific biases, different laboratories used diverse techniques to prepare libraries and sequence TCR repertoires. For each donor, CD4 naive and CD4 memory were each run on three plates, CD8 naive on two plates, and CD8 memory on one plate. Overall study outcomes, separate from this receptor: Sampling was limited to blood, and TCR repertoires in tissue likely differ from TCR repertoires in blood. Based on pairwise subsampling, the degree of clonotype sharing among donors was expected to be affected by sequencing depth. Compared with non-shared clonotypes, the clonotypes found in all four sorted-subset donors had higher generation probabilities. Even with the large sequencing depth, rarefaction of the sorted-subset datasets indicated that sequencing was incomplete. The small number of donors limited the genetic and exposure-history diversity represented. Larger estimated clonotype richness was generally found for naive subsets than for memory subsets. When a few donors were compared, the shared fraction of clonotypes was 5% to 6.5% for naive CD4, 3.5% for naive CD8, more than 2% for memory CD4, and 0.4% for memory CD8.

Donors were healthy HIV-negative adults with no recently reported acute infections or vaccinations. Every donor was a Caucasian adult residing in Nashville, Tennessee, USA. Magnetic negative selection was used to enrich CD4+ T cells, after which naive cells were positively selected on CD45RA and the negative fraction became the memory subset. Blood was collected by leukapheresis, and PBMCs were isolated by Ficoll-Histopaque density gradient centrifugation and then cryopreserved in liquid nitrogen vapor phase. Analytical flow cytometry was used to check the purity and quantity of every magnetically sorted T cell population. Each sorted fraction had its genomic DNA isolated and then quantified by UV absorbance on a Nanodrop 2000c. The CDR3 holds 17 amino acids from the cysteine to the phenylalanine. Only CDR3 DNA is held: 51 bases, read in frame from base 1. The trim is 0 bases for V and 2 bases for J, with a gap of 17 bases between the germline ends. CDR1 and CDR2, looked up from the germline V gene, are LGHNT and FRNRAP.

Of note for this clone: Its antigen remains undetermined. No much larger clonotype is one base removed from it; base qualities were not supplied.

TCR CDR3 regions were amplified from genomic DNA by multiplex PCR using the deep immunoSEQ assay. Extracted genomic DNA from each cell subset was spread evenly across all wells of several immunoSEQ 96-well plates, with each plate serving as a replicate. For sorted subsets, around 200 ng genomic DNA, equal to 25,000 to 35,000 T cell genomes, was loaded into each replicate PCR. Purified libraries were measured with a Qubit 3.0 fluorometer, size-checked on a Bioanalyzer 2100, and measured again with the KAPA Library Quantification kit. A separate single-read 150-cycle Illumina NextSeq 550 flow cell was used to sequence each immunoSEQ 96-well plate. As for the original processing: The immunoSEQ output contained only junctional sequences without quality scores, so filtering could not match that applied to full-length reads. Sequences were annotated with PyIR, a Python wrapper for IgBLAST v1.9, using IMGT germline references to assign V/J genes and CDR3. Reads were filtered out if the reads had weak V/J assignments (E-value above 1e-6), no CDR3, stop codons, out-of-frame junctions, or ambiguous translated residues. V3J clonotypes were defined by identical inferred V gene, J gene, and CDR3 amino acid sequence. Percentage overlap between repertoires was calculated by dividing the number of shared unique clonotypes by the size of the smaller repertoire. RTK rarefaction, the Chao1 estimator, and Recon v2.1 estimates of unobserved clonotypes were used to assess repertoire richness. OLGA was used to compute generation probabilities for all TCRbeta clonotypes that the gDNA method yielded from a handful of donors. TCRdb's version of the immuneACCESS table is confined to in-frame rearrangements and falls short of the full clone set. An unresolved V gene accounts for under half of the shortfall where checked; the remainder is of unknown origin. V and J calls and clone size follow that table, whereas D and trimming were derived from the DNA. This sample lists some 2.1 million clones; 95% were detected once. Under 0.15% of the sample comes from the top ten.

The sample taken for sequencing was naive CD4+ T cells sorted from blood. The cell subset or site tag for this specimen amounts to: CD45RA+ positively selected. In this chain, TRBV12-5 is recombined with TRBJ2-7, and TRBD1 may be the D gene, going by 6 matching bases. This sequence originates from a man in his late teens or twenties in good health. The DNA sequence follows: TGTGCTAGTGGTTTGGTACTGGGTGGGGGCCCGACCTACGAGCAGTACTTC. This gives the protein CASGLVLGGGPTYEQYF.